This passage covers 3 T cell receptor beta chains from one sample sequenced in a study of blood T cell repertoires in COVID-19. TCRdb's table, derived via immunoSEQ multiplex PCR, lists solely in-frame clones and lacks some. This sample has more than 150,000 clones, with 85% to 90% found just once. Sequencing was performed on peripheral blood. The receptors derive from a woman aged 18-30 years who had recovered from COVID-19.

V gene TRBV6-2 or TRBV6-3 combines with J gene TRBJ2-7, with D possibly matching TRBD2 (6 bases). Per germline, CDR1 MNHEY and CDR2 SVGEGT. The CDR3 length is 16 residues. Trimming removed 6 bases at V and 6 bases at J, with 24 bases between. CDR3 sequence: CASSTRDFNLGTEQYV. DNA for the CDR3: TGTGCCAGCAGCACGAGGGACTTCAACCTAGGCACCGAGCAGTACGTC.

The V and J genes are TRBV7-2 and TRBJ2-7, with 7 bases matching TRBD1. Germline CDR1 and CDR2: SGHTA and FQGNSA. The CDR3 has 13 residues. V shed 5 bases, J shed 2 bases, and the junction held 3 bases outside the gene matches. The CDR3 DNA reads TGTGCCAGCAGCCTTACAGGGGCCTACGAGCAGTACGTC. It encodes CASSLTGAYEQYV.

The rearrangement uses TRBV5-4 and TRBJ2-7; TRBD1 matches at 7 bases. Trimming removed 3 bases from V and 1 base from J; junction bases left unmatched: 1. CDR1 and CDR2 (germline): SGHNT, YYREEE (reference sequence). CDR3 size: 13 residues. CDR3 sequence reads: CASSWTGSYEQYV. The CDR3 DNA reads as TGTGCCAGCAGCTGGACAGGTTCCTACGAGCAGTACGTC.